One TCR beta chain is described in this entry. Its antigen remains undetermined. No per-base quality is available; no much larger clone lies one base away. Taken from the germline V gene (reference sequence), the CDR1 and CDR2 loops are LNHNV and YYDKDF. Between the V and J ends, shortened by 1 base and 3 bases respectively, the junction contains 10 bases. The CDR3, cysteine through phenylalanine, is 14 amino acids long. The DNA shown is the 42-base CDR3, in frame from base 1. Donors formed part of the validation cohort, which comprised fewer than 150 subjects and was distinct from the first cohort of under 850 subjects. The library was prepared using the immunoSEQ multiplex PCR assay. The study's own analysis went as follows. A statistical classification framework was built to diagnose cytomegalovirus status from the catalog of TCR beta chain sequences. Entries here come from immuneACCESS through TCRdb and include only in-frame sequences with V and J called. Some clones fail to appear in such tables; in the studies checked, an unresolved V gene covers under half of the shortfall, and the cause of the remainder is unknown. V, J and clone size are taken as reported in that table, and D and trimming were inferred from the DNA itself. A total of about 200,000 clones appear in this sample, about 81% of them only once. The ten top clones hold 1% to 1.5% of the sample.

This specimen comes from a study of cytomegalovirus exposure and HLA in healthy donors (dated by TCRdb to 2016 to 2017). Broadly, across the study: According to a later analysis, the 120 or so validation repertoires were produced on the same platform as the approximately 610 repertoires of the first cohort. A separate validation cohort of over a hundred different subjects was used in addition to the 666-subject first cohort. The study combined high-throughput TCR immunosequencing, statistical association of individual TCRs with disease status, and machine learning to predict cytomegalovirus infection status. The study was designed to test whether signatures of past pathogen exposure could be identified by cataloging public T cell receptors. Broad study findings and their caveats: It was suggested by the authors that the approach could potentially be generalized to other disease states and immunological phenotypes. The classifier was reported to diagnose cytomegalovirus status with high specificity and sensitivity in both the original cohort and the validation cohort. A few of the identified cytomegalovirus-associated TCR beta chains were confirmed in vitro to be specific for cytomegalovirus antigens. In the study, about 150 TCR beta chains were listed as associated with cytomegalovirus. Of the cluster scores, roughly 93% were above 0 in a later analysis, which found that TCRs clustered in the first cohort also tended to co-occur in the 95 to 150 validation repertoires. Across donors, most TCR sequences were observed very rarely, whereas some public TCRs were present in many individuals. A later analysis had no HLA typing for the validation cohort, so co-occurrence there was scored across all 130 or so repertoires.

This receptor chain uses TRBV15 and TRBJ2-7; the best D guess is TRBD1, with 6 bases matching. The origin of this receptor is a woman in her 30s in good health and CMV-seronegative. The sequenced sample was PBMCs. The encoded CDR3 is CATSRVDSIYEQYF. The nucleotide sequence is TGTGCCACCAGCAGAGTGGACAGCATCTACGAGCAGTACTTC.